This T cell receptor beta chain was captured in a study of blood T cells in healthy people across ages. For the second PCR, which ran for roughly 6 to 12 cycles, a sample-barcoded 5' primer and a J-beta primer mix were used. MiXCR, applied by TCRdb to the 5' RACE reads, yields one record per CDR3 protein. This repertoire shows more than 1,000,000 distinct CDR3 sequences, under 30% found once; its top ten account for approximately 0.79%. The ends lost 5 bases at V and 4 bases at J; junction bases unmatched: 14. The germline V gene has CDR1 MDHEN and CDR2 SYDVKM. CDR3 size: 17 residues. These data were also reused for a study on T cells of mothers and their children.

The source is a girl aged 2-10 years in good health. The chain joins TRBV28 to TRBJ2-1; TRBD2 aligns across 7 bases. The sequenced sample was blood. The CDR3 spells CASSPGKIGRPYNEQFF. The CDR3 DNA reads TGTGCCAGCAGTCCGGGAAAAATCGGGAGGCCATACAATGAGCAGTTCTTC. The full variable domain, with the rest looked up from reference TRBV28 and TRBJ2-1, is DVKVTQSSRYLVKRTGEKVFLECVQDMDHENMFWYRQDPGLGLRLIYFSYDVKMKEKGDIPEGYSVSREKKERFSLILESASTNQTSMYLCASSPGKIGRPYNEQFFGPGTRLTVL.